The present T cell receptor beta chain was sequenced within a study of cytomegalovirus exposure and HLA in healthy donors. In the PCR, 60 Vbeta and 13 Jbeta primers were used. Profiled with immunoSEQ multiplex PCR; TCRdb holds only in-frame clones, not every one. The table has about 120,000 clones, approximately 80% seen once. CDR3 length: 16 residues. The germline V gene encodes CDR1 LNHDA and CDR2 SQIVND (reference sequence). V shed 3 bases and J shed 0 bases, with 15 bases lying between them. In its sample, this clone was seen a few times. Its specificity is unknown. Study-wide findings and caveats: Being productive about 87% or about 30% of the time was typical of most TCR beta V segments in an earlier analysis. Most TCR sequences showed up rarely, but some public TCRs showed up in many donors.

This sequence joins TRBV19 and TRBJ2-7; D perhaps matches TRBD1 (6 bases). Sequenced: PBMCs. This TCR derives from a man aged 25-45 years in good health and CMV-seropositive. The CDR3 here is CASSIGVGASSYEQYF. CDR3 DNA sequence: TGTGCCAGTAGTATTGGCGTGGGGGCCAGCTCCTACGAGCAGTACTTC.